This is a list of T cell receptor beta chains from one sample in a study of T cell responses to AZD1222 COVID-19 vaccine. Sequencing was performed with immunoSEQ multiplex PCR; in TCRdb, only in-frame clones are kept and a portion is missing. The sample holds some 170,000 clones, approximately 94% seen once. Sequenced material: peripheral blood, taken on day 0 of AZD1222 vaccination. Receptors originate from an adult in good health. Both conserved end residues are part of each CDR3. A D gene is named only where the DNA matches it firmly. Clone size is given for some rows only: seen once, a few or many times, or a class if the clone is expanded.

J gene: TRBJ2-1
V gene: TRBV6-2/TRBV6-3
D gene: .
clone size: .
CDR3 DNA: TGTGCCAGCAGTTATCCGGACGGCCCCTACAGGAATGAGCAGTTCTTC
CDR3 protein: CASSYPDGPYRNEQFF

J gene: TRBJ1-1
V gene: TRBV12-3/TRBV12-4
D gene: .
clone size: .
CDR3 DNA: TGTGCCAGCAGTTTAGGGGCCATCAGCGGAGCTTTCTTT
CDR3 protein: CASSLGAISGAFF

J gene: TRBJ1-3
V gene: TRBV6-5
D gene: .
clone size: .
CDR3 DNA: TGTGCCAGCAGCTCGGCTCCCGAGGGGGGAAACACCATATATTTT
CDR3 protein: CASSSAPEGGNTIYF

J gene: TRBJ2-1
V gene: TRBV5-8
D gene: TRBD2
clone size: .
CDR3 DNA: TGTGCCAGCAGCGCTGGGACTAGCGGGAGCTTCCCTGAGCAGTTCTTC
CDR3 protein: CASSAGTSGSFPEQFF

J gene: TRBJ1-2
V gene: TRBV7-9
D gene: .
clone size: .
CDR3 DNA: TGTGCCAGCAGCCCAGAACGGGGGCGGTCCTATATTGGCTACACCTTC
CDR3 protein: CASSPERGRSYIGYTF

J gene: TRBJ2-2
V gene: TRBV11-3
D gene: TRBD2
clone size: .
CDR3 DNA: TGTGCCAGCAGCCTGACTAGCGGGGCGAGGACCGGGGAGCTGTTTTTT
CDR3 protein: CASSLTSGARTGELFF

J gene: TRBJ2-1
V gene: TRBV19
D gene: TRBD1
clone size: once
CDR3 DNA: TGTGCCAGTAGTAAAAACCCACAGGGGAATGAGCAGTTCTTC
CDR3 protein: CASSKNPQGNEQFF

J gene: TRBJ2-4
V gene: TRBV5-1
D gene: TRBD1
clone size: .
CDR3 DNA: TGCGCCAGCAGCTTGGCGGGGACAGGGGGTAAAAACATTCAGTACTTC
CDR3 protein: CASSLAGTGGKNIQYF

J gene: TRBJ1-3
V gene: TRBV6-5
D gene: .
clone size: .
CDR3 DNA: TGTGCCAGCAGCCTTGTCGGGCCCCGGGCAAACACCATATATTTT
CDR3 protein: CASSLVGPRANTIYF

J gene: TRBJ2-1
V gene: TRBV29-1
D gene: TRBD1
clone size: .
CDR3 DNA: TGCAGCGTCAACAGGGGGAAGGGGTACAATGAGCAGTTCTTC
CDR3 protein: CSVNRGKGYNEQFF

J gene: TRBJ1-5
V gene: TRBV19
D gene: .
clone size: .
CDR3 DNA: TGTGCCAGTAGAAAGACCCTTTATAGCAATCAGCCCCAGCATTTT
CDR3 protein: CASRKTLYSNQPQHF

J gene: TRBJ1-2
V gene: TRBV12-3/TRBV12-4
D gene: .
clone size: once
CDR3 DNA: TGTGCCAGCAGTTTACGAGGCTACACCTTC
CDR3 protein: CASSLRGYTF

J gene: TRBJ2-1
V gene: TRBV12-3/TRBV12-4
D gene: .
clone size: .
CDR3 DNA: TGTGCCAGCAGTTTGGGGACAACCAATGAGCAGTTCTTC
CDR3 protein: CASSLGTTNEQFF

J gene: TRBJ1-5
V gene: TRBV3-1/TRBV3-2
D gene: .
clone size: .
CDR3 DNA: TGTGCCAGCAGCCAAGGGCGGGCAGGTCACAATCAGCCCCAGCATTTT
CDR3 protein: CASSQGRAGHNQPQHF

J gene: TRBJ1-5
V gene: TRBV9
D gene: .
clone size: .
CDR3 DNA: TGTGCCAGCAGCGAGGGGATACAGGGTACCAATCAGCCCCAGCATTTT
CDR3 protein: CASSEGIQGTNQPQHF

J gene: TRBJ1-5
V gene: TRBV6-5
D gene: TRBD1
clone size: .
CDR3 DNA: TGTGCCAGCAGCAGAGGACAGGGGGCCCATCAGCCCCAGCATTTT
CDR3 protein: CASSRGQGAHQPQHF

J gene: TRBJ2-7
V gene: TRBV4-2
D gene: .
clone size: once
CDR3 DNA: TGTGCCAGCAGCCAAGATATAGGGAGCGGGTTCTCCTACGAGCAGTACTTC
CDR3 protein: CASSQDIGSGFSYEQYF

J gene: TRBJ1-5
V gene: TRBV15
D gene: .
clone size: .
CDR3 DNA: TGTGCCACCAGCAGGGATAGAGGGTCAGGTCAGCCCCAGCATTTT
CDR3 protein: CATSRDRGSGQPQHF

J gene: TRBJ1-5
V gene: TRBV19
D gene: .
clone size: .
CDR3 DNA: TGTGCCAGTAGTATTAAACGAGGGAACGCTCAGCCCCAGCATTTT
CDR3 protein: CASSIKRGNAQPQHF

J gene: TRBJ1-2
V gene: TRBV7-2
D gene: TRBD1
clone size: .
CDR3 DNA: TGTGCCAGCAGCTTAGAGGAGGACAGGGGGCGGGGTGGCTACACCTTC
CDR3 protein: CASSLEEDRGRGGYTF

J gene: TRBJ2-1
V gene: TRBV4-1
D gene: TRBD2
clone size: .
CDR3 DNA: TGCGCCAGCAGCCAAGTGATGGGGCGACTAGCGGAAAATAACAATGAGCAGTTCTTC
CDR3 protein: CASSQVMGRLAENNNEQFF

J gene: TRBJ1-2
V gene: TRBV10-3
D gene: .
clone size: .
CDR3 DNA: TGTGCCATCAGTGCAGGGGAGGTTTCCATCTATGGCTACACCTTC
CDR3 protein: CAISAGEVSIYGYTF

J gene: TRBJ1-4
V gene: TRBV7-9
D gene: TRBD1
clone size: .
CDR3 DNA: TGTGCCAGCAGCTCCGGACAGGGGAATGATGAAAAACTGTTTTTT
CDR3 protein: CASSSGQGNDEKLFF

J gene: TRBJ1-3
V gene: TRBV12-5
D gene: TRBD1
clone size: .
CDR3 DNA: TGTGCTAGTGGTGGATCCGGGACAGGGGGTACTGGAAACACCATATATTTT
CDR3 protein: CASGGSGTGGTGNTIYF

J gene: TRBJ2-7
V gene: TRBV28
D gene: TRBD2
clone size: .
CDR3 DNA: TGTGCCAGCAGTCCTGCAGGACTAGCGGGAGGGCGACAGTACTTC
CDR3 protein: CASSPAGLAGGRQYF

J gene: TRBJ2-7
V gene: TRBV20-1
D gene: .
clone size: .
CDR3 DNA: TGCAGTGCTAGTAACCCCCACAGGGGAGCGGGAGTTGGCTACGAGCAGTACTTC
CDR3 protein: CSASNPHRGAGVGYEQYF

J gene: TRBJ2-1
V gene: TRBV5-4
D gene: TRBD2
clone size: .
CDR3 DNA: TGTGCCAGCAGCTTACTAGCGGGAGCCCACAATGAGCAGTTCTTC
CDR3 protein: CASSLLAGAHNEQFF

J gene: TRBJ2-7
V gene: TRBV10-2
D gene: TRBD2
clone size: .
CDR3 DNA: TGCGCCAGCACCCAGCGGACTAGCGGGAAGTACGAGCAGTACTTC
CDR3 protein: CASTQRTSGKYEQYF

J gene: TRBJ2-3
V gene: TRBV21-1
D gene: .
clone size: .
CDR3 DNA: TGTGCCAGCCGATTAATCAATACGCAGTATTTT
CDR3 protein: CASRLINTQYF

J gene: TRBJ1-2
V gene: TRBV30
D gene: TRBD1
clone size: .
CDR3 DNA: TGTGCCTGGACGGGAGGGGGCAATAACTATGGCTACACCTTC
CDR3 protein: CAWTGGGNNYGYTF

J gene: TRBJ1-2
V gene: TRBV5-1
D gene: TRBD1
clone size: .
CDR3 DNA: TGCGCCAGCAGCTCGCGGACAGGGACATACTATGGCTACACCTTC
CDR3 protein: CASSSRTGTYYGYTF

J gene: TRBJ1-1
V gene: TRBV3-1/TRBV3-2
D gene: TRBD1
clone size: .
CDR3 DNA: TGTGCCAGCAGCCCCCGGGACAGGGACACTGAAGCTTTCTTT
CDR3 protein: CASSPRDRDTEAFF

J gene: TRBJ1-1
V gene: TRBV3-1/TRBV3-2
D gene: TRBD1
clone size: .
CDR3 DNA: TGTGCCAGCAGCCAAGATTGGGCAGGGGGTTACACTGAAGCTTTCTTT
CDR3 protein: CASSQDWAGGYTEAFF

J gene: TRBJ2-7
V gene: TRBV15
D gene: .
clone size: once
CDR3 DNA: TGTGCCACCAGCAGAGCCCTAGCTACCTCGCGGGAGCAGTACTTC
CDR3 protein: CATSRALATSREQYF

J gene: TRBJ2-7
V gene: TRBV24-1
D gene: TRBD1
clone size: once
CDR3 DNA: TGTGCCACCAGAGGAGTCGGGACAGGACTCGAGCAGTACTTC
CDR3 protein: CATRGVGTGLEQYF

J gene: TRBJ1-1
V gene: TRBV5-4
D gene: .
clone size: .
CDR3 DNA: TGTGCCAGCAGCTTGCAGGGTGTAGGGAGCACTGAAGCTTTCTTT
CDR3 protein: CASSLQGVGSTEAFF

J gene: TRBJ1-1
V gene: TRBV6-1
D gene: .
clone size: .
CDR3 DNA: TGTGCCAGCAGTGAAGCAAGTTACATGAACACTGAAGCTTTCTTT
CDR3 protein: CASSEASYMNTEAFF

J gene: TRBJ1-2
V gene: TRBV5-5
D gene: .
clone size: .
CDR3 DNA: TGTGCCAGCAGCCCGGTGGGGGCAGGGAGTGGCTACACCTTC
CDR3 protein: CASSPVGAGSGYTF

J gene: TRBJ2-3
V gene: TRBV14
D gene: .
clone size: .
CDR3 DNA: TGTGCCAGCAGCCAACAGGAGCGCACAGATACGCAGTATTTT
CDR3 protein: CASSQQERTDTQYF

J gene: TRBJ2-1
V gene: TRBV2
D gene: .
clone size: .
CDR3 DNA: TGTGCCAGCGGGAAGACATTCTCCTACAATGAGCAGTTCTTC
CDR3 protein: CASGKTFSYNEQFF

J gene: TRBJ2-7
V gene: TRBV27
D gene: TRBD2
clone size: .
CDR3 DNA: TGTGCCAGCAGTTTATCGGCGGGAGTTGTCTACGAGCAGTACTTC
CDR3 protein: CASSLSAGVVYEQYF

J gene: TRBJ1-5
V gene: TRBV30
D gene: .
clone size: .
CDR3 DNA: TGTGCCTGGAGTACCTCGGGGGCGGGGCAGCCCCAGCATTTT
CDR3 protein: CAWSTSGAGQPQHF

J gene: TRBJ2-2
V gene: TRBV10-2
D gene: .
clone size: .
CDR3 DNA: TGCGCCAGCAGTGCGGGTTCGACCGGGGAGCTGTTTTTT
CDR3 protein: CASSAGSTGELFF

J gene: TRBJ2-2
V gene: TRBV11-3
D gene: .
clone size: .
CDR3 DNA: TGTGCCAGCAGCTTGTGGGGGGGCTCGGGAACCGGGGAGCTGTTTTTT
CDR3 protein: CASSLWGGSGTGELFF